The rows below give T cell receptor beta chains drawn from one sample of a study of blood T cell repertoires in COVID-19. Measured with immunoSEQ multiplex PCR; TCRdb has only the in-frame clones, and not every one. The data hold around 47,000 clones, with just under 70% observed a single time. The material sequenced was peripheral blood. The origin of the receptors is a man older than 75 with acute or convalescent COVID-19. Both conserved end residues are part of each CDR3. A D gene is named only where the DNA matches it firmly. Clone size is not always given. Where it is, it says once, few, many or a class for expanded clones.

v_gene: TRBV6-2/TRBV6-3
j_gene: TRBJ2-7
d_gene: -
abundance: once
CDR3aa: CASSFLSSYEQYF
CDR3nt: TGTGCCAGCAGTTTCCTGAGCTCCTACGAGCAGTACTTC

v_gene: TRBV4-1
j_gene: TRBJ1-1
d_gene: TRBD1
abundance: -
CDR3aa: CASSQGTGEMNTEAFF
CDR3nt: TGCGCCAGCAGCCAAGGGACAGGGGAAATGAACACTGAAGCTTTCTTT

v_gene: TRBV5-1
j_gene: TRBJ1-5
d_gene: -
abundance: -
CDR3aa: CASSLMGQGNQPQHF
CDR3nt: TGCGCCAGCAGCTTGATGGGCCAGGGCAATCAGCCCCAGCATTTT

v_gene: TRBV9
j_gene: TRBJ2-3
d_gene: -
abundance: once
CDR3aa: CASSVDNGRTDTQYF
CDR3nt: TGTGCCAGCAGCGTAGACAATGGGCGAACAGATACGCAGTATTTT

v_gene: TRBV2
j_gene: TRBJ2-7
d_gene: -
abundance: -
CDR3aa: CASCPGNSYEQYF
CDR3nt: TGTGCCAGTTGTCCGGGGAACTCCTACGAGCAGTACTTC

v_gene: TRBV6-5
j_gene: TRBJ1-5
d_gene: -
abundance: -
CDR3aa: CASSSVTNQPQHF
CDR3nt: TGTGCCAGCAGCTCGGTAACCAATCAGCCCCAGCATTTT

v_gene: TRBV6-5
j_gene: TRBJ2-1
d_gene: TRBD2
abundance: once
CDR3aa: CATTRGGRMNEQFF
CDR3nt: TGTGCCACCACAAGGGGCGGGAGAATGAATGAGCAGTTCTTC

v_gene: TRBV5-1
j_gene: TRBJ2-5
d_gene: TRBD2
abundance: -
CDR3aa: CASSLLTSGEETQYF
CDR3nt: TGCGCCAGCAGCTTACTGACTAGCGGGGAAGAGACCCAGTACTTC

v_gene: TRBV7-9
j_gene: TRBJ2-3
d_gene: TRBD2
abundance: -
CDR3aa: CASSFLAGATDTQYF
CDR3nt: TGTGCCAGCAGCTTCCTAGCGGGAGCCACAGATACGCAGTATTTT

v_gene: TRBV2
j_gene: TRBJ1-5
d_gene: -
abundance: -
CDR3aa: CASSVEGTVNQPQHF
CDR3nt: TGTGCCAGCAGTGTAGAGGGCACGGTCAATCAGCCCCAGCATTTT

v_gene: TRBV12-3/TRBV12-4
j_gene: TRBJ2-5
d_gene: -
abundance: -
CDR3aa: CASSPVQETQYF
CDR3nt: TGTGCCAGCAGTCCCGTCCAAGAGACCCAGTACTTC

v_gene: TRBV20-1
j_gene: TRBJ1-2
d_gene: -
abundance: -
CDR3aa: CSLSRVEEHTF
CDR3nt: TGCAGTCTCTCCCGGGTCGAGGAGCACACCTTC

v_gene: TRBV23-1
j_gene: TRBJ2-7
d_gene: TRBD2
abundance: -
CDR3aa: CATNPTQRGNTYEQYF
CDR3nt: TGCGCCACCAATCCCACCCAGCGGGGAAACACCTACGAGCAGTACTTC

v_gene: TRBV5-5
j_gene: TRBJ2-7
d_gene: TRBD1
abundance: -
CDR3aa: CASSPRDSSYEQYF
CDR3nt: TGTGCCAGCAGCCCCCGGGACAGCTCCTACGAGCAGTACTTC

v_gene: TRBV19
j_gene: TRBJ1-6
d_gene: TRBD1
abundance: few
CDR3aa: CASSIGTGGNSPLHF
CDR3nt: TGTGCCAGTAGTATCGGGACAGGGGGAAATTCACCCCTCCACTTT

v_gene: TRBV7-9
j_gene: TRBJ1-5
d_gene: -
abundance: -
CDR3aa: CASSFQRGGNQPQHF
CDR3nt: TGTGCCAGCAGCTTCCAGCGGGGGGGCAATCAGCCCCAGCATTTT

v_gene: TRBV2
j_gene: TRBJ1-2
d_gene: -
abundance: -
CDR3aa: CASSEGSDGYTF
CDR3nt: TGTGCCAGCAGTGAAGGGAGCGATGGCTACACCTTC

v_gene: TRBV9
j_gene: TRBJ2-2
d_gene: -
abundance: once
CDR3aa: CASSVPGTGELFF
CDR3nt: TGTGCCAGCAGCGTACCGGGGACCGGGGAGCTGTTTTTT